Below, 9 T cell receptor beta chains from the same sample are listed, as sequenced in a study of cytomegalovirus exposure and HLA in healthy donors. 13 Jbeta primers and 60 Vbeta primers were used for the PCR. Sequenced by immunoSEQ multiplex PCR; TCRdb stores in-frame clones only, minus some. The sample spans some 75,000 clones; the ten largest clones claim about 0.82%. Sample: PBMCs. These receptors came from a boy aged 10-17 years in good health and CMV-seronegative.

V and J are TRBV12-1 and TRBJ2-3; TRBD2, the D gene given by the table, was not confirmed from the DNA. TRBV12-1 is marked as a pseudogene. This CDR3 spans 15 amino acids. CDR3 loop: CASSCGSGSTDTQYF. The CDR3 DNA sequence: TGTGCCAGCAGCTGCGGAAGCGGGAGTACAGATACGCAGTATTTT.

The chain uses TRBV5-1 and TRBJ2-7; 8 bases fit TRBD1. J was trimmed by 3 bases and V by 4 bases; bases with no gene match: 9. The germline V gene encodes CDR1 SGHRS and CDR2 YFSETQ. The CDR3 is 15 residues long. CDR3 in amino acids: CASSPLTGALYEQYF. CDR3 nucleotides: TGCGCCAGCAGCCCGTTGACAGGGGCCCTCTACGAGCAGTACTTC. Full variable domain (rest looked up from reference TRBV5-1 and TRBJ2-7): KAGVTQTPRYLIKTRGQQVTLSCSPISGHRSVSWYQQTPGQGLQFLFEYFSETQRNKGNFPGRFSGRQFSNSRSEMNVSTLELGDSALYLCASSPLTGALYEQYFGPGTRLTVT.

The chain has TRBV7-2 and TRBJ1-2, with a tentative D call TRBD1 (6 bases). The CDR3 is 13 residues long. V was shortened by 3 bases and J by 8 bases, with 13 bases between the two germline ends. Germline V lookup: CDR1 SGHTA, CDR2 FQGNSA. The CDR3 region has the DNA TGTGCCAGCAGCTTTACAGGGCCTGAGGGCTACACCTTC. It codes for CASSFTGPEGYTF.

This chain uses TRBV2 with TRBJ2-2, with D possibly being TRBD1 (5 bases). The CDR3 runs 17 residues. Germline V gene sequence: CDR1 SNHLY, CDR2 FYNNEI. V was shortened by 5 bases and J by 0 bases, with 16 bases between the two germline ends. CDR3 in amino acids: CASSRLGAGPNTGELFF. CDR3 coding DNA: TGTGCCAGCAGTCGCTTAGGGGCAGGACCGAACACCGGGGAGCTGTTTTTT.

To note about this clone: Other DNA sequences from this sample encode an identical CDR3 as well. The chain is built from TRBV30 and TRBJ2-7, with 10 bases identical to TRBD1. Trimming took 1 base from V and 4 from J; bases not matched to a gene: 4. CDR3 length: 14 residues. Germline V gene data show CDR1 as GTSNPN and CDR2 as SVGIG (reference sequence). The CDR3 loop reads CAWSAGTGAYEQYF. DNA of the CDR3: TGTGCCTGGAGTGCCGGGACAGGGGCTTACGAGCAGTACTTC. Filled out from reference TRBV30 and TRBJ2-7, the complete variable domain reads SQTIHQWPATLVQPVGSPLSLECTVEGTSNPNLYWYRQAAGRGLQLLFYSVGIGQISSEVPQNLSASRPQDRQFILSSKKLLLSDSGFYLCAWSAGTGAYEQYFGPGTRLTVT.

The CDR3 DNA follows: TGTGCCAGCAGTTTAAACGGGGGGTCCTACGAGCAGTACTTC. Protein: CASSLNGGSYEQYF. The V and J genes are TRBV27 and TRBJ2-7; TRBD2 matches 7 bases. The germline V gene has CDR1 MNHEY and CDR2 SMNVEV (reference sequence). The CDR3 is made up of 14 amino acids. V lost 2 bases, J lost 1 base, and 2 bases stayed unmatched.

V and J are TRBV13 and TRBJ2-4; TRBD2 matches at 10 bases. Germline-derived CDR1 and CDR2 are PRHDT and FYEKMQ (reference sequence). V was clipped by 4 bases and J by 7 bases; unmatched bases: 16. This CDR3 region has 18 residues. The chain's CDR3 is CASSSASGGETSRNIQYF. DNA of the CDR3: TGTGCCAGCAGCTCCGCTAGCGGGGGCGAGACGTCCCGGAACATTCAGTACTTC.

The CDR3 reads CASSDHRVNTIYF. Here the CDR3 DNA reads TGTGCCAGCAGTGACCACAGGGTAAACACCATATATTTT. The chain has TRBV6-1 and TRBJ1-3, with a weak D call TRBD1 (6 bases). V was trimmed by 3 bases and J by 6 bases, leaving 9 bases between them. The CDR3 length is 13 residues. Germline V gene sequence: CDR1 MNHNS, CDR2 SASEGT.

V and J are TRBV5-6 and TRBJ1-2, with D possibly TRBD1 on 5 matching bases. CDR3 length: 17 residues. With 2 bases removed from V and 0 bases from J, the gap between germline ends came to 17 bases. Germline V gives CDR1 SGHDT, CDR2 YYEEEE. The CDR3 region is CASSLGQWPSSNYGYTF. DNA for the CDR3: TGTGCCAGCAGCTTAGGACAATGGCCTTCTTCTAACTATGGCTACACCTTC.